The 27 T cell receptor beta chains below all came from one sample that was sequenced in a study of control samples from healthy donors and cancer patients. Sequencing was performed with immunoSEQ multiplex PCR; in TCRdb, only in-frame clones are kept and a portion is missing. Among about 130,000 clones, less than 90% were seen once, and the ten largest hold 1.5% to 2%. Sequenced: blood. The origin of the receptors is a man in his late teens or twenties in good health.

The J gene is TRBJ1-2, the V gene TRBV10-3; D gene ambiguous. V shed 3 bases and J shed 5 bases, with 7 bases lying between them. In germline, CDR1 is ENHRY, CDR2 SYGVKD. The CDR3 is made up of 12 amino acids. The CDR3 reads CAISEGGYGYTF. The CDR3 region has the DNA TGTGCCATCAGTGAAGGCGGTTATGGCTACACCTTC.

The rearrangement uses TRBV6-2 or TRBV6-3 and TRBJ2-2; D is perhaps TRBD2 (6 bases). In germline, CDR1 is MNHEY, CDR2 SVGEGT. V lost 4 bases, J lost 3 bases, and 12 bases lay in between. The length of the CDR3 is 15 residues. The CDR3 bases are TGTGCCAGCAGTTTTTTTAGGGACTACACCGGGGAGCTGTTTTTT. It encodes CASSFFRDYTGELFF.

The rearrangement joins TRBV7-9 to TRBJ1-2; D unclear. Germline V gene data show CDR1 as SEHNR and CDR2 as FQNEAQ (reference sequence). V shed 1 base and J shed 8 bases, with 8 bases lying between them. This CDR3 spans 12 amino acids. CDR3 nucleotide sequence: TGTGCCAGCAGCTTAGACCGGCAAGGCTACACCTTC. Protein sequence: CASSLDRQGYTF.

The J gene is TRBJ2-5, the V gene TRBV5-1, with D hard to call. This CDR3 is 14 amino acids long. Trimming left V 4 bases short and J 5 bases short, with 15 bases between. CDR1 is SGHRS and CDR2 is YFSETQ in the germline V gene. CDR3 loop: CASSVGPPAETQYF. In DNA form, the CDR3 reads TGCGCCAGCAGCGTCGGCCCGCCGGCCGAGACCCAGTACTTC.

V usage is TRBV28 and J usage is TRBJ1-5; perhaps TRBD1 as D (6 bases). V was trimmed by 6 bases and J by 0 bases, leaving 15 bases between them. The CDR3 is 16 residues long. The V gene's germline CDR1 is MDHEN and CDR2 SYDVKM. CDR3: CASSPWTAHSNQPQHF. The CDR3 nucleotides are TGTGCCAGCAGCCCTTGGACAGCGCATAGCAATCAGCCCCAGCATTTT. The whole variable domain, filled in from reference TRBV28 and TRBJ1-5, reads DVKVTQSSRYLVKRTGEKVFLECVQDMDHENMFWYRQDPGLGLRLIYFSYDVKMKEKGDIPEGYSVSREKKERFSLILESASTNQTSMYLCASSPWTAHSNQPQHFGDGTRLSIL.

V usage is TRBV2 and J usage is TRBJ2-1; TRBD2 aligns across 14 bases. CDR3 length: 14 amino acids. Germline CDR1 and CDR2: SNHLY and FYNNEI. V lost 10 bases to trimming and J lost 12 bases; unmatched junction nucleotides: 11. The DNA of the CDR3 is TGTGCCAACAGCACCGGGACTAGCGGGGGCCTGCAGTTCTTC. It yields the protein CANSTGTSGGLQFF.

V and J are TRBV7-3 and TRBJ1-1; D possibly corresponds to TRBD1 (5 bases). The CDR3 extends over 16 amino acids. Trimming took 3 bases from V and 4 from J, leaving 18 bases between them. CDR1 is SGHTA and CDR2 is FQGTGA in the germline V gene. The CDR3, as DNA: TGTGCCAGCAGCTTGGGGCAGGGCCGGATCGGCACTGAAGCTTTCTTT. As protein: CASSLGQGRIGTEAFF.

This sequence joins TRBV12-3 or TRBV12-4 and TRBJ2-7; unclear D gene. The CDR3 is 12 residues long. V lost 4 bases to trimming and J lost 1 base, with 5 bases between them. The DNA of the CDR3 is TGTGCCAGCAGTTACGGATCCTACGAGCAGTACTTC. Translated, it gives CASSYGSYEQYF.

This chain uses TRBV6-2 or TRBV6-3 with TRBJ2-7, with D possibly TRBD1 on 6 matching bases. V was shortened by 5 bases and J by 7 bases, with 21 bases between the two germline ends. The CDR3 is made up of 15 amino acids. Germline V lookup: CDR1 MNHEY, CDR2 SVGEGT. The CDR3 reads CASSRDIFDLGEQYF. The CDR3, as DNA: TGTGCCAGCAGTCGGGACATCTTTGACCTCGGGGAGCAGTACTTC.

The chain has TRBV5-6 and TRBJ2-5; 7 bases fit TRBD1. V was pared by 2 bases and J by 3 bases, with 1 base of the junction left unmatched. The length of the CDR3 is 13 residues. Germline V CDR1 and CDR2: SGHDT, YYEEEE. The CDR3, as DNA: TGTGCCAGCAGCTTACAGGGGAAAGAGACCCAGTACTTC. This encodes CASSLQGKETQYF.

The chain carries TRBV5-6 and TRBJ1-6; no definite D call. Trimming pared 2 bases from V and 8 bases from J, leaving 5 bases between. The germline gives CDR1 SGHDT, CDR2 YYEEEE. The CDR3 sequence is 12 residues long. The CDR3: CASSFPYSPLHF. The CDR3, as DNA: TGTGCCAGCAGCTTTCCTTATTCACCCCTCCACTTT.

This clone has a single count. The chain uses TRBV5-6 and TRBJ1-5; tentative D call: TRBD1 (5 bases). The germline gives CDR1 SGHDT, CDR2 YYEEEE. The CDR3 has 14 residues. V was trimmed by 1 base and J by 4 bases, leaving 9 bases between them. The CDR3 DNA follows: TGTGCCAGCAGCTTGTCCCCAGGGAATCAGCCCCAGCATTTT. This sequence encodes CASSLSPGNQPQHF. Together with reference TRBV5-6 and TRBJ1-5, the CDR3 gives the full variable domain: DAGVTQSPTHLIKTRGQQVTLRCSPKSGHDTVSWYQQALGQGPQFIFQYYEEEERQRGNFPDRFSGHQFPNYSSELNVNALLLGDSALYLCASSLSPGNQPQHFGDGTRLSIL.

This chain connects TRBV18 to TRBJ2-1, with TRBD1 matching over 10 bases. From germline, CDR1 is KGHSH and CDR2 LQKENI. The CDR3 spans 15 residues. The trim removed 7 bases at V and 2 bases at J, leaving 5 bases unmatched. The CDR3 spells CASFAGTGAYNEQFF. For the CDR3, the DNA is TGTGCCAGCTTCGCCGGGACAGGGGCCTACAATGAGCAGTTCTTC.

The V gene is TRBV11-2, the J gene TRBJ2-6, with no clear D. The CDR3 loop spans 18 amino acids. Trimming pared 0 bases from V and 0 bases from J, leaving 12 bases between. Germline CDR1 is SGHAT and CDR2 is FQNNGV. The CDR3 here is CASSLDPLRNSGANVLTF. CDR3 coding DNA: TGTGCCAGCAGCTTAGACCCCCTTCGGAACTCTGGGGCCAACGTCCTGACTTTC.

The J gene is TRBJ2-7, the V gene TRBV28; D remains ambiguous. Germline values: CDR1 MDHEN, CDR2 SYDVKM. This CDR3 is 14 amino acids long. The V and J ends lost 6 bases and 3 bases respectively, with 15 bases between them. The CDR3 spells CASSLPTGNYEQYF. CDR3 in DNA: TGTGCCAGCAGCCTACCCACCGGTAACTACGAGCAGTACTTC.

This clone has a single count. J is TRBJ2-4 and V is TRBV30, with TRBD2 as a possible D gene (6 bases). The CDR3 sequence is 16 residues long. Germline loops: CDR1 GTSNPN, CDR2 SVGIG (reference sequence). Trimming cost V 7 bases and J 3 bases, with 22 bases left between them. The CDR3 reads CASIVMAGHYKNIQYF. The CDR3, as DNA: TGTGCCTCCATTGTCATGGCGGGGCATTACAAAAACATTCAGTACTTC.

V gene TRBV9 combines with J gene TRBJ2-1, with a tentative D call TRBD1 (5 bases). V gave up 0 bases and J gave up 6 bases, with 7 bases separating them. The length of the CDR3 is 13 residues. Germline V lookup: CDR1 SGDLS, CDR2 YYNGEE. The CDR3 here is CASSVEGVNEQFF. DNA of the CDR3: TGTGCCAGCAGCGTAGAAGGGGTCAATGAGCAGTTCTTC.

This clone turned up a few times. This sequence joins TRBV7-2 and TRBJ1-3; 10 bases are shared with TRBD1. Looked up from germline, CDR1 is SGHTA and CDR2 is FQGNSA. V shed 4 bases, J shed 0 bases, and the junction held 6 bases outside the gene matches. The CDR3 extends over 17 amino acids. The CDR3 DNA follows: TGTGCCAGCAGCTCCCGACAGGGGGCTGACTCTGGAAACACCATATATTTT. Protein product: CASSSRQGADSGNTIYF.

The chain has TRBV6-5 and TRBJ2-3; 11 bases are a match to TRBD1. The V and J ends lost 10 bases and 3 bases, in that order; junction bases with no gene match: 3. The CDR3 extends over 13 amino acids. CDR1 and CDR2 (germline): MNHEY, SVGAGI. The CDR3 region has the DNA TGTGCCACTAGGGACAGGGGGACAGATACGCAGTATTTT. Its protein product is CATRDRGTDTQYF.

The V and J genes are TRBV18 and TRBJ2-7; 7 bases map to TRBD2. Germline CDR1 is KGHSH and CDR2 is LQKENI. The V segment lost 1 base and the J segment 7 bases; nucleotides outside the gene matches: 10. The CDR3 contains 15 residues. The CDR3 DNA is TGTGCCAGCTCACCACAACGGGGCAGGGAGGGGGAGCAGTACTTC. It translates to CASSPQRGREGEQYF.

The V and J genes are TRBV5-6 and TRBJ1-6, with D possibly matching TRBD1 (5 bases). The CDR3 has 14 amino acids. In germline, CDR1 is SGHDT, CDR2 YYEEEE. Between the trimmed V and J ends, which lost 2 bases and 10 bases, there was a span of 13 bases. The CDR3 region has the DNA TGTGCCAGCAGCTTTGGGGCAGGGAGGTCACCCCTCCACTTT. It is translated as CASSFGAGRSPLHF.

V gene TRBV7-2 combines with J gene TRBJ2-7; D may be TRBD1 (5 bases). CDR1 SGHTA and CDR2 FQGNSA come from the germline V gene. This CDR3 is built from 15 residues. The V and J ends lost 4 bases and 2 bases respectively, with 15 bases between them. Here the CDR3 DNA reads TGTGCCAGCAGCTCATCACATGACAGCCCCTACGAGCAGTACTTC. It specifies CASSSSHDSPYEQYF.

This clone was seen a handful of times. V and J are TRBV19 and TRBJ1-6; possible D gene TRBD1, 6 bases. Trimming shortened V by 1 base and J by 9 bases, and 10 bases separated the two germline ends. The CDR3 runs to 14 residues. Germline V CDR1 and CDR2: LNHDA, SQIVND (reference sequence). The chain's CDR3 is CASSIAGGVSPLHF. The CDR3 coding sequence is TGTGCCAGTAGTATAGCGGGGGGCGTTTCACCCCTCCACTTT.

The rearrangement links TRBV3-1 (or the pseudogene TRBV3-2) to TRBJ1-1; TRBD1 is a possible D gene (5 bases). V was shortened by 0 bases and J by 13 bases, with 12 bases between the two germline ends. The CDR3 covers 12 residues. CDR1 and CDR2 (germline): LGHDT, YNNKEL (reference sequence). CDR3 DNA sequence: TGTGCCAGCAGCCAAGAGGGCAGGGCTGTTTTCTTT. Its translation is CASSQEGRAVFF.

The J gene is TRBJ2-2, the V gene TRBV4-1, with 8 bases fitting TRBD1. Per the germline V gene, CDR1 is MGHRA and CDR2 is YSYEKL. The CDR3 length is 15 residues. The V gene end was trimmed by 5 bases and the J gene end by 5 bases; junction bases not matched to a gene: 7. The CDR3 sequence: CASSLTGESTGELFF. As DNA, the CDR3 is TGCGCCAGCAGCTTGACAGGGGAGTCAACCGGGGAGCTGTTTTTT.

This clone was observed a handful of times. The gene calls are TRBV30 and TRBJ1-1; D possibly corresponds to TRBD1 (5 bases). CDR3 length equals 13 residues. The germline V gene encodes CDR1 GTSNPN and CDR2 SVGIG (reference sequence). V was cut by 3 bases and J by 3 bases, with 11 bases left in between. The CDR3 DNA sequence: TGTGCCTGGAGGATTTGGGGGGACACTGAAGCTTTCTTT. Amino acid sequence: CAWRIWGDTEAFF.

The gene calls are TRBV11-2 and TRBJ1-2; D is unresolved. Germline-derived CDR1 and CDR2 are SGHAT and FQNNGV. This CDR3 contains 14 residues. Trimming removed 7 bases from V and 7 bases from J, with 19 bases in between. The CDR3 loop is CASTPSLGPSGYTF. For the CDR3, the DNA is TGTGCCAGCACCCCCTCTCTCGGGCCTAGTGGCTACACCTTC.